Below, 25 T cell receptor beta chains from the same sample are listed, as sequenced in a study of cytomegalovirus exposure and HLA in healthy donors. PCR involved 60 Vbeta and 13 Jbeta primers. Measured with immunoSEQ multiplex PCR; TCRdb has only the in-frame clones, and not every one. The sample comprises 70,000 or so clones, roughly four fifths of which are singletons, and about 1.9% rests with the top ten. The source material was PBMCs. The receptors come from a man younger than 35 in good health and CMV-seronegative.

This clone has a single count. The chain employs TRBV6-1 and TRBJ2-5, with 8 bases identical to TRBD2. Germline loops: CDR1 MNHNS, CDR2 SASEGT. Unmatched junction bases numbered 8, after V lost 3 bases and J lost 5 bases. The CDR3 length is 15 residues. CDR3: CASSDGGGNGETQYF. CDR3 DNA sequence: TGTGCCAGCAGTGACGGGGGGGGAAATGGGGAGACCCAGTACTTC.

The rearrangement uses TRBV2 and TRBJ1-3; D gene ambiguous. There are 14 residues in the CDR3. Trimming shortened V by 3 bases and J by 0 bases, and 6 bases separated the two germline ends. Germline V gives CDR1 SNHLY, CDR2 FYNNEI. Here the CDR3 reads CASSDPDSGNTIYF. For the CDR3, the DNA is TGTGCCAGCAGTGATCCAGACTCTGGAAACACCATATATTTT.

Only one count was recorded for this clone. This sequence joins TRBV18 and TRBJ1-3; the D gene is possibly TRBD1 (5 bases). CDR1 is KGHSH and CDR2 is LQKENI in the germline V gene. The V end lost 3 bases, the J end lost 1 base, and 10 bases lay between the germline ends. The CDR3 contains 15 residues. The CDR3 DNA reads TGTGCCAGCTCACCCGTCACAGGATCTGGAAACACCATATATTTT. This sequence encodes CASSPVTGSGNTIYF. The full variable domain, its missing parts supplied by reference TRBV18 and TRBJ1-3, is NAGVMQNPRHLVRRRGQEARLRCSPMKGHSHVYWYRQLPEEGLKFMVYLQKENIIDESGMPKERFSAEFPKEGPSILRIQQVVRGDSAAYFCASSPVTGSGNTIYFGEGSWLTVV.

The chain uses TRBV10-3 and TRBJ2-7; TRBD2 is a possible D gene (5 bases). Per the germline V gene, CDR1 is ENHRY and CDR2 is SYGVKD. There are 15 residues in the CDR3. Deletions cut 5 bases from V and 0 bases from J, with 14 bases between. The CDR3, as DNA: TGTGCCATCAGTCGGGGTGCCCCTAGCTCCTACGAGCAGTACTTC. Protein product: CAISRGAPSSYEQYF.

The CDR3 DNA is TGTGCCAGCAGTTTTTCCAGAACAAATCAGCCCCAGCATTTT. Translated, it gives CASSFSRTNQPQHF. J is TRBJ1-5 and V is TRBV28, with D unresolved. The CDR3 length is 14 residues. Trimming took off 3 bases at V and 4 bases at J, with 10 bases between the two ends. In germline, CDR1 is MDHEN, CDR2 SYDVKM.

V usage is TRBV10-3 and J usage is TRBJ1-3; 9 nucleotides align to TRBD1. The CDR3 loop spans 14 amino acids. V lost 6 bases, J lost 3 bases, and 3 bases stayed unmatched. Germline assignment: CDR1 ENHRY and CDR2 SYGVKD. In DNA form, the CDR3 reads TGTGCCATCAGAAACAGGGGGCTTGGAAACACCATATATTTT. Translation: CAIRNRGLGNTIYF.

The chain recombines TRBV7-3 with TRBJ1-2; maybe TRBD1 (6 bases). There are 15 residues in the CDR3. Between the trimmed V and J ends, which lost 2 bases and 7 bases, there was a span of 17 bases. Germline V CDR1 and CDR2: SGHTA, FQGTGA. CDR3: CASSLDAGAGRGYTF. The CDR3 DNA reads TGTGCCAGCAGCTTAGATGCAGGGGCTGGTCGTGGCTACACCTTC.

The chain employs TRBV18 and TRBJ1-4, with TRBD1 as a possible D gene (5 bases). There are 17 residues in the CDR3. Trimming took 3 bases from V and 0 from J, leaving 14 bases between them. CDR1 and CDR2 (germline): KGHSH, LQKENI. In nucleotides, the CDR3 is TGTGCCAGCTCACCCCTTCAGGGACTTGCAACTAATGAAAAACTGTTTTTT. Translation: CASSPLQGLATNEKLFF. The variable domain in full, completed from reference TRBV18 and TRBJ1-4, reads NAGVMQNPRHLVRRRGQEARLRCSPMKGHSHVYWYRQLPEEGLKFMVYLQKENIIDESGMPKERFSAEFPKEGPSILRIQQVVRGDSAAYFCASSPLQGLATNEKLFFGSGTQLSVL.

The chain has TRBV18 and TRBJ2-1, with 8 positions matching TRBD2. Germline V gene sequence: CDR1 KGHSH, CDR2 LQKENI. The CDR3 has 15 residues. Losses at the gene ends were 3 bases for V and 8 bases for J; bases not matched to a gene: 9. This CDR3 reads CASSPDGRGWDEQFF. CDR3 sequence (DNA): TGTGCCAGCTCACCCGACGGGAGGGGTTGGGATGAGCAGTTCTTC.

The rearrangement joins TRBV7-2 to TRBJ2-7; TRBD1 might be the D (5 bases). The CDR3 spans 14 residues. Germline V gene data show CDR1 as SGHTA and CDR2 as FQGNSA. The ends were cut back, 3 bases at V and 6 bases at J, with 15 bases in the middle. In nucleotides, the CDR3 is TGTGCCAGCAGCTTTGCAGGGAAAGCCGGCGAGCAGTACTTC. Translating gives CASSFAGKAGEQYF.

The rearrangement joins TRBV19 to TRBJ1-1; TRBD1 agrees at 9 bases. The ends lost 5 bases at V and 8 bases at J; junction bases unmatched: 6. In germline, CDR1 is LNHDA, CDR2 SQIVND (reference sequence). The CDR3 sequence is 13 residues long. CDR3 amino acids: CASSPDRGREAFF. CDR3 sequence (DNA): TGTGCCAGTAGTCCAGACAGGGGGAGGGAAGCTTTCTTT.

The chain uses TRBV6-1 and TRBJ2-3; 8 positions match TRBD1. V shed 4 bases, J shed 2 bases, and the junction held 5 bases outside the gene matches. Germline V gene lookup returns CDR1 MNHNS and CDR2 SASEGT. The CDR3 runs to 15 residues. In DNA, the CDR3 is TGTGCCAGCAGTGGCCGGGACAGGACCACAGATACGCAGTATTTT. Amino acid sequence: CASSGRDRTTDTQYF.

CDR3: CASSQIAGGHEQFF. The CDR3 DNA is TGCGCCAGCAGCCAGATAGCGGGAGGGCATGAGCAGTTCTTC. The chain employs TRBV4-3 and TRBJ2-1, with 11 bases that match TRBD2. The germline V gene has CDR1 LGHNA and CDR2 YSLEER. CDR3 length equals 14 residues. V lost 3 bases to trimming and J lost 8 bases; unmatched junction nucleotides: 3.

This chain uses TRBV20-1 with TRBJ2-7; no definite D call. V was trimmed by 2 bases and J by 4 bases, leaving 6 bases between them. Germline CDR1 reads DFQATT; CDR2 reads SNEGSKA (reference sequence). The CDR3 is made up of 11 amino acids. CDR3 protein: CSARSVYEQYF. The CDR3 DNA reads as TGCAGTGCTAGATCGGTGTACGAGCAGTACTTC.

The rearrangement uses TRBV5-6 and TRBJ2-7; weak D call: TRBD1 (5 bases). The length of the CDR3 is 14 residues. Germline V gene sequence: CDR1 SGHDT, CDR2 YYEEEE. V dropped 0 bases and J dropped 4 bases, with 11 bases sitting between them. The CDR3 DNA reads TGTGCCAGCAGCTTGGAGGTGGGGCGATACGAGCAGTACTTC. It encodes CASSLEVGRYEQYF.

The chain employs TRBV5-8 and TRBJ2-6, with a tentative D call TRBD2 (6 bases). CDR3 size: 19 residues. V was cut by 4 bases and J by 2 bases, with 22 bases left in between. The germline V gene has CDR1 SGHTS and CDR2 YDEGEE. The CDR3 DNA sequence: TGTGCCAGCAGCGCTGGACCGGGACTGGACTCCGCTGGGGCCAACGTCCTGACTTTC. Its translation is CASSAGPGLDSAGANVLTF.

The J gene is TRBJ1-1, the V gene TRBV6-4, with 7 bases that match TRBD1. This CDR3 spans 16 amino acids. V trimming: 3 bases; J trimming: 4 bases; junction bases outside the gene matches: 11. Germline assignment: CDR1 MRHNA and CDR2 SNTAGT. The CDR3 DNA reads TGTGCCAGCAGTGAGGGACAGCACGGGTCGAGCACTGAAGCTTTCTTT. As protein: CASSEGQHGSSTEAFF.

The V call is TRBV29-1, the J call TRBJ2-7; 11 bases fit TRBD1. The CDR3 loop spans 14 amino acids. The J segment lost 4 bases and the V segment lost 7 bases, leaving 9 bases of the junction unmatched. In germline, CDR1 is SQVTM, CDR2 ANQGSEA. Here the CDR3 DNA reads TGCAGCGCCAACGGACAGGGGGCTGTTTACGAGCAGTACTTC. Translation gives CSANGQGAVYEQYF.

By share, this clone ranks as medium-sized. The rearrangement links TRBV6-5 to TRBJ2-7; D uncertain. Germline assignment: CDR1 MNHEY and CDR2 SVGAGI. The ends were cut back, 6 bases at V and 4 bases at J, with 13 bases in the middle. This CDR3 comprises 13 residues. The CDR3 sequence is CASRNPAGYEQYF. CDR3 nucleotide sequence: TGTGCCAGCAGAAACCCAGCAGGTTACGAGCAGTACTTC.

This sequence joins TRBV5-6 and TRBJ2-7; D is perhaps TRBD1 (6 bases). The CDR3 has 16 amino acids. Germline V gene sequence: CDR1 SGHDT, CDR2 YYEEEE. V was pared by 1 base and J by 4 bases, with 18 bases between. CDR3 sequence reads: CASSLPARTGPYEQYF. CDR3 in DNA: TGTGCCAGCAGCTTGCCTGCCCGCACAGGGCCATACGAGCAGTACTTC.

The chain carries TRBV5-1 and TRBJ2-3; 9 bases agree with TRBD1. With V trimmed by 0 bases and J by 3 bases, 5 bases remained unmatched. Germline V gene lookup returns CDR1 SGHRS and CDR2 YFSETQ. The CDR3 extends over 16 amino acids. CDR3 bases: TGCGCCAGCAGCTTGGCGATGACAGGGGGAACAGATACGCAGTATTTT. Amino acid sequence: CASSLAMTGGTDTQYF.

V usage is TRBV7-2 and J usage is TRBJ2-3; D possibly corresponds to TRBD2 (5 bases). Germline V gives CDR1 SGHTA, CDR2 FQGNSA. CDR3 size: 17 residues. V was cut by 3 bases and J by 3 bases, with 19 bases left in between. The CDR3 sequence is CASSFIGSLDLTDTQYF. The CDR3 coding sequence is TGTGCCAGCAGCTTCATAGGGTCACTAGATTTAACAGATACGCAGTATTTT.

This clone turned up a few times. The chain couples TRBV7-9 to TRBJ2-3, with D tentatively TRBD2 (5 bases). Trimming cost V 5 bases and J 2 bases, with 14 bases left between them. The CDR3 covers 15 residues. The V gene's germline CDR1 is SEHNR and CDR2 FQNEAQ (reference sequence). The CDR3: CASSPLRGITDTQYF. The CDR3 nucleotides read TGTGCCAGCAGCCCGTTACGGGGAATCACAGATACGCAGTATTTT.

CDR3 region: CSVASGTGIYEQYF. The CDR3 region has the DNA TGCAGCGTCGCCTCCGGGACAGGGATTTACGAGCAGTACTTC. The gene calls are TRBV29-1 and TRBJ2-7, with 9 bases lining up with TRBD1. The V and J ends lost 6 bases and 4 bases, in that order; junction bases with no gene match: 10. In germline, CDR1 is SQVTM, CDR2 ANQGSEA. The CDR3 has 14 amino acids.

The chain employs TRBV27 and TRBJ2-1, with 12 bases lining up with TRBD2. CDR1 is MNHEY and CDR2 is SMNVEV in the germline V gene (reference sequence). The CDR3 is 13 residues long. The V gene end was trimmed by 6 bases and the J gene end by 15 bases; junction bases not matched to a gene: 9. CDR3 loop: CASSLRLAGVLFF. The CDR3 DNA follows: TGTGCCAGCAGCCTAAGACTAGCGGGAGTTCTGTTCTTC.